This entry lists 10 T cell receptor delta chains sequenced from one sample in a study of gamma-delta T cells after stem cell transplantation (dated by TCRdb to about 2016). The library was built by means of RT-PCR. Data came from an Illumina MiSeq. Clone calls in TCRdb were regenerated from the public reads with CATT, after which identical DNA sequences shared one row. In this sample the table shows around 2,200 delta-chain clones, roughly 4.8% of which occur a single time. The ten largest clones add up to 25% to 35% of the sample. Sequences were obtained from gamma-delta T cells. The receptor source for this set is a human donor. It is not recorded whose cells these are; they may come from a transplant donor.

This clone was observed a few times. A clone one base away is much larger, so this may be a read error. The same CDR3 is also encoded by other DNA sequences in this sample. V usage is TRDV2 and J usage is TRDJ1; perhaps TRDD2 as D (8 bases). The CDR3 is made up of 24 amino acids. Trimming took off 0 bases at V and 1 base at J, with 38 bases between the two ends. Per germline, CDR1 GEAIGNYY and CDR2 EKD. CDR3 DNA: TGTGCCTGTGACACCGTCTTCCTACGTCCTACTACTGGTGGATACGTGGGGTCCACCGATAAACTCATCTTT. Protein: CACDTVFLRPTTGGYVGSTDKLIF.

There are a few counts of this clone. The chain carries TRDV2 and TRDJ3; 9 bases fit TRDD3. The V and J ends lost 3 bases and 0 bases, in that order; junction bases with no gene match: 8. The CDR3 contains 19 residues. CDR1 and CDR2 from the germline V gene are GEAIGNYY and EKD. CDR3 sequence: CACDVALGEGSWDTRQMFF. The CDR3, as DNA: TGTGCCTGTGACGTCGCACTGGGGGAGGGCTCCTGGGACACCCGACAGATGTTTTTC.

Comment on this clone: A read error is possible here, since a much larger clone lies one base away. The genes are TRDV2 and TRDJ3; TRDD3 agrees at 10 bases. CDR3 length: 20 amino acids. The germline V gene encodes CDR1 GEAIGNYY and CDR2 EKD. CDR3 in DNA: TGTGCCTGTGACACCCTGTCGGGGGATACGCGAGCCTGTGACACCCGACAGATGTTTTTC. It translates to CACDTLSGDTRACDTRQMFF.

Turning to this clone: Given a far larger clone just one base away, this is likely a sequencing read error. The V and J genes are TRDV2 and TRDJ1; 8 nucleotides agree with TRDD3. Germline V lookup: CDR1 GEAIGNYY, CDR2 EKD. This CDR3 is built from 15 residues. The V segment lost 3 bases and the J segment 0 bases; nucleotides outside the gene matches: 5. The CDR3 is CACDSWGTDTDKLIF. CDR3 bases: TGTGCCTGTGACTCCTGGGGGACCGACACCGATAAACTCATCTTT.

This clone is classed as medium-sized (0.01 to 0.1%). Within the sample, other DNA sequences also encode this same CDR3. This chain uses TRDV2 with TRDJ1; 7 positions agree with TRDD3. This CDR3 region has 15 residues. The V segment lost 3 bases and the J segment 1 base; nucleotides outside the gene matches: 7. Germline CDR1 reads GEAIGNYY; CDR2 reads EKD. Here the CDR3 reads CACDALLGTTDKLIF. The CDR3 nucleotides read TGTGCCTGTGACGCCCTACTGGGGACCACCGATAAACTCATCTTT.

Comment on this clone: The protein TCRdb gives is from a much larger clone and does not agree with this DNA's translation at residue 4, likely a read error; the protein shown here comes from the DNA. V is TRDV2 and J is TRDJ3; possibly TRDD3 for D (7 bases). V was pared by 4 bases and J by 7 bases, with 25 bases between. The CDR3 contains 19 residues. Germline V gene lookup returns CDR1 GEAIGNYY and CDR2 EKD. CDR3 sequence reads: CACEIVLGKRQDDTRQMFF. The DNA of the CDR3 is TGTGCCTGTGAAATAGTACTGGGGAAGCGTCAGGACGACACCCGACAGATGTTTTTC.

On this clone itself: A far more abundant clone sits one base away, making this likely a read error. The rearrangement uses TRDV2 and TRDJ1; 12 nucleotides match TRDD3. Germline V gene lookup returns CDR1 GEAIGNYY and CDR2 EKD. The length of the CDR3 is 27 residues. CDR3 region: CACDPLFAHTASGWVLGDTQYTDKPIF. The CDR3 bases are TGTGCCTGTGACCCCTTATTCGCACACACCGCAAGTGGATGGGTACTGGGGGATACACAGTACACCGATAAACCCATCTTT.

By sample share, this clone is medium-sized. Different DNA sequences within this sample yield the same CDR3. The chain combines TRDV2 with TRDJ1; D is ambiguous. V was trimmed by 3 bases and J by 0 bases, leaving 16 bases between them. CDR1 is GEAIGNYY and CDR2 is EKD in the germline V gene. The CDR3 runs 16 residues. The CDR3 sequence: CACDSLSIGNTDKLIF. The CDR3 nucleotides read TGTGCCTGTGACTCCCTAAGTATTGGGAACACCGATAAACTCATCTTT.

Note on this clone: TCRdb records a much larger clone's protein for this DNA, with a difference at residue 4 that likely arises from a read error; the protein given is the translation of the DNA. CDR3 DNA sequence: TGTGCCTGTGGCCCACTGGGGGATCCAGACACCGATAAACTCATCTTT. It is translated as CACGPLGDPDTDKLIF. The chain recombines TRDV2 with TRDJ1; 10 bases align to TRDD3. V gave up 5 bases and J gave up 0 bases; unmatched junction bases: 8. Germline V gene lookup returns CDR1 GEAIGNYY and CDR2 EKD. There are 16 residues in the CDR3.

By sample fraction, this clone is medium-sized. This sequence is one base from a far larger clone and is likely a read error. This sequence joins TRDV2 and TRDJ1; weak D call: TRDD3 (6 bases). The CDR3 consists of 15 residues. Per the germline V gene, CDR1 is GEAIGNYY and CDR2 is EKD. Trimming left V 2 bases short and J 0 bases short, with 12 bases between. The CDR3 DNA reads as TGTGCCTGTGACAAATTGGGGGCATACACCGATAAACTCATCTTT. Its translation: CACDKLGAYTDKLIF.